This TCR beta chain was observed in a study of cytomegalovirus exposure and HLA in healthy donors. Vbeta (60) and Jbeta (13) primers were used in the PCR. Profiling relied on immunoSEQ multiplex PCR, and the TCRdb table lists in-frame clones only, not all of them. The sample has 83,000 or so clones, roughly 79% seen once; the top ten hold around 1.8%. Study-wide findings and caveats: In a later analysis, a missense DCLRE1C variant was linked to TCR beta V- and J-gene trimming. In an earlier analysis, about 90% or about 30%: the productive usage of most TCR beta V segments.

This CDR3 contains 14 residues. This clone is a singleton in its sample. No antigen is known for it. The material sequenced was PBMCs. The V gene is TRBV21-1, the J gene TRBJ2-5; the table names TRBD1, a call not compared with the DNA. TRBV21-1 is labeled a pseudogene. This TCR was sampled from a woman in her twenties or thirties in good health and CMV-seronegative. CDR3 loop: CASSKASRVATQYF. CDR3 nucleotide sequence: TGTGCCAGCAGCAAAGCGTCCAGGGTGGCGACCCAGTACTTC.